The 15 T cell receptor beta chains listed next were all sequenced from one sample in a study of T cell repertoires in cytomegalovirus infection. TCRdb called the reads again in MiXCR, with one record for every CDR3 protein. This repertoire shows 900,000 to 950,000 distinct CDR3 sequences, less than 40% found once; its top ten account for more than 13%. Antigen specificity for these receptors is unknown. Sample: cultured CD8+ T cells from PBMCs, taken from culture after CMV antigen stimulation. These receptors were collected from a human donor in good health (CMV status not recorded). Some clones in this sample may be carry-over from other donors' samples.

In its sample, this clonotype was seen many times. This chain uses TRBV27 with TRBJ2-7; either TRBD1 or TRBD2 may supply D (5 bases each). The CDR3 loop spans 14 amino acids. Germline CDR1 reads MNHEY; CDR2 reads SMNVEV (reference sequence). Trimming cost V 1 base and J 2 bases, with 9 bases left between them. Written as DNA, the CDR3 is TGTGCCAGCAGTTTATGGGGGTCCACCTACGAGCAGTACTTC. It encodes CASSLWGSTYEQYF.

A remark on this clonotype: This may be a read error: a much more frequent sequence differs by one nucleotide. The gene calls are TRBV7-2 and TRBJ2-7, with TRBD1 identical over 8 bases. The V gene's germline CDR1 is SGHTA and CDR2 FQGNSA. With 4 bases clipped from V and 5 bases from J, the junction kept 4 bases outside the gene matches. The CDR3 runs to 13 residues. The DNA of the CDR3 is TGTACCAGCAGCTCTAGACAGGGGCACGAGCAGTACGTC. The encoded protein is CTSSSRQGHEQYV.

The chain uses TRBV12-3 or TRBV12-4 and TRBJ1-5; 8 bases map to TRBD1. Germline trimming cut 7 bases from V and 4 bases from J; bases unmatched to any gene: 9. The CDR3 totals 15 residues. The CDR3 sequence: CASTEDREPNQPQHF. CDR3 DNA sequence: TGTGCCAGCACCGAGGACAGGGAACCTAATCAGCCCCAGCATTTT.

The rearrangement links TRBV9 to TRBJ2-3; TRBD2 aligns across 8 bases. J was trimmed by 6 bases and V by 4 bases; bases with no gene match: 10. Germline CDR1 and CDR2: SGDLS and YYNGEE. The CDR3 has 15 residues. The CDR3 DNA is TGTGCCAGCAGCCCCCGCGGGGGGTCGGTCGATACGCAGTATTTT. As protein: CASSPRGGSVDTQYF.

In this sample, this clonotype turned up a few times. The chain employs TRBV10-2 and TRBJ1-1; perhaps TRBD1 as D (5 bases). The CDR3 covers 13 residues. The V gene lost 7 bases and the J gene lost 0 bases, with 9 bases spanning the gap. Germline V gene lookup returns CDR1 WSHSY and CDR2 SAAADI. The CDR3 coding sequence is TGCGCCAGCAAGGGGTATCTGAACACTGAAGCTTTCTTT. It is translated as CASKGYLNTEAFF.

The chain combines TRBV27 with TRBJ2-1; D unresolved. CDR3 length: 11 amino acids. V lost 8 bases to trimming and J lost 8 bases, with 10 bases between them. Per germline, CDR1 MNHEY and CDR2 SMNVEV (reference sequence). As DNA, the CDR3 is TGTGCCAGCTTCCACCGCGATGAGCAGTTCTTC. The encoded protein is CASFHRDEQFF.

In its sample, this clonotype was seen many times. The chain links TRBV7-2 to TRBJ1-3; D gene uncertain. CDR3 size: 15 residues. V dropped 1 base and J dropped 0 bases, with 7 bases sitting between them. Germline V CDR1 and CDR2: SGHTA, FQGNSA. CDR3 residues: CASSLVSGSGNTIYF. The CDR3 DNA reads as TGTGCCAGCAGCTTAGTGTCTGGCTCTGGAAACACCATATATTTT.

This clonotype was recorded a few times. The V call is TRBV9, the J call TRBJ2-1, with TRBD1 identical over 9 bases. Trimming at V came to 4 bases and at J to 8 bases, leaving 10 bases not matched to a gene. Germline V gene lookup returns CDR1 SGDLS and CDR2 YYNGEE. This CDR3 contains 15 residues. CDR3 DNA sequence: TGTGCCAGCAGCCCCGGGACAGGGCCCGTGGATGAGCAGTTCTTC. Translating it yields CASSPGTGPVDEQFF.

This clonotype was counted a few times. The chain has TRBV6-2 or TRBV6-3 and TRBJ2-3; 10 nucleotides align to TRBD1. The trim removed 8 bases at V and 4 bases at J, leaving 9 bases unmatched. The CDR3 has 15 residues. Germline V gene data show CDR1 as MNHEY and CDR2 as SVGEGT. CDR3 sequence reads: CASEAATGGPDTQYF. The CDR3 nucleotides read TGTGCCAGCGAAGCCGCGACAGGGGGCCCAGATACGCAGTATTTT.

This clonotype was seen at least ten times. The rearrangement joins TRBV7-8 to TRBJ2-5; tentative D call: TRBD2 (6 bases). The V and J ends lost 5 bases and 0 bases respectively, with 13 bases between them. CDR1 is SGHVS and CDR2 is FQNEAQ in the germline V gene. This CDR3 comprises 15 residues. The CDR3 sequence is CASSHPWGDQETQYF. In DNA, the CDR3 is TGTGCCAGCAGCCACCCTTGGGGGGACCAAGAGACCCAGTACTTC.

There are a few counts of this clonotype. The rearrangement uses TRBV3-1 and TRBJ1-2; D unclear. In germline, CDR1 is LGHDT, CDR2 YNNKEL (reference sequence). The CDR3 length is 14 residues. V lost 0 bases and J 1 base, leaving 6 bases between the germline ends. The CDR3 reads CASSQDTVNYGYTF. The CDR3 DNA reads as TGTGCCAGCAGCCAAGATACCGTTAACTATGGCTACACCTTC.

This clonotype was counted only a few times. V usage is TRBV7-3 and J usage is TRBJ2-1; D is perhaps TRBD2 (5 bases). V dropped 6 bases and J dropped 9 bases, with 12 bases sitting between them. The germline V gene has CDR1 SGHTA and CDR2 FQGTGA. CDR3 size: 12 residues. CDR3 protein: CASSLTAGEQFF. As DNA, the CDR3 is TGTGCCAGCAGTCTAACGGCGGGTGAGCAGTTCTTC. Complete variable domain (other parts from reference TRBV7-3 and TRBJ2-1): GAGVSQTPSNKVTEKGKYVELRCDPISGHTALYWYRQSLGQGPEFLIYFQGTGAADDSGLPNDRFFAVRPEGSVSTLKIQRTERGDSAVYLCASSLTAGEQFFGPGTRLTVL.

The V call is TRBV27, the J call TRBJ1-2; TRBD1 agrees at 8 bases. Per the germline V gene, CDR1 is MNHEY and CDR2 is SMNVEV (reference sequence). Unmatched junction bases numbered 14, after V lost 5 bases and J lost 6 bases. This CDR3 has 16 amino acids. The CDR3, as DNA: TGTGCCAGCAGTATGACCTTCTGGACAGGGAGAAATGGCTACACCTTC. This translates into CASSMTFWTGRNGYTF.

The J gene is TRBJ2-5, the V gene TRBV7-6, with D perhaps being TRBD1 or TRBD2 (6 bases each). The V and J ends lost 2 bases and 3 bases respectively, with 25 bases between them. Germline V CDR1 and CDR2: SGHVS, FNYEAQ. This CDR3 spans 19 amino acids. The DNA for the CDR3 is TGTGCCAGCAGCTTAATCACCAAACGAGGGGGGAGATGGAAAGAGACCCAGTACTTC. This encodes CASSLITKRGGRWKETQYF.

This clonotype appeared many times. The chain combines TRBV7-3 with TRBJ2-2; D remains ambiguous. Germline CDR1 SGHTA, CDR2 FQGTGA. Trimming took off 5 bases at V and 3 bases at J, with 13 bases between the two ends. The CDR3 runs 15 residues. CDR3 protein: CASSAGPLYTGELFF. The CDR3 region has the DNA TGTGCCAGCAGCGCCGGACCCCTTTACACCGGGGAGCTGTTTTTT.